This section outlines one T cell receptor (beta chain) sequence together with its context. The antigen is undetermined. This record comes from a study of T cell responses to AZD1222 COVID-19 vaccine. General study points: After two AZD1222 doses, spike-specific TCR breadth and depth rose versus day 0. Baseline seropositivity characterized only a handful of AZD1222 recipients. Among the donors, most were white British and more were female, and clonal diversity was possibly underestimated.

Profiled with immunoSEQ multiplex PCR; TCRdb holds only in-frame clones, not every one. Here the sample spans 100,000 to 150,000 clones, more than 80% being singletons. This receptor was identified in an adult who received the AZD1222 COVID-19 vaccine. Material: peripheral blood, obtained 28 days after the second AZD1222 dose.

CDR3 region: CASSHKGLAGDNEQFF. As DNA, the CDR3 is TGCGCCAGCAGCCATAAGGGACTAGCGGGGGACAATGAGCAGTTCTTC. This chain links TRBV4-1 with TRBJ2-1; 14 bases line up with TRBD2. CDR3 length: 16 amino acids. Germline CDR1 reads MGHRA; CDR2 reads YSYEKL. Trimming cost V 3 bases and J 5 bases; bases outside gene matches: 3.